Listed below are T cell receptor beta chains from one sample, sequenced in a study of shared clonotypes between healthy human individuals. Sequencing used immunoSEQ multiplex PCR; TCRdb keeps in-frame clones, though not all of them. This table holds about 480,000 clones, about three quarters found once. The sequenced sample was PBMCs. The receptors originated from a woman between 35 and 50 years old in good health. Some clones in this sample may be carry-over from other donors' samples. Each CDR3 is given with its conserved first and last residue. Fields, in order: D gene, J gene, clone size, V gene, CDR3 protein, CDR3 DNA. A D gene is named only where the DNA matches it firmly. A clone size is listed for some rows: how often the clone was seen (once, few, many), or a class if it is expanded.

>NA|TRBJ1-1|NA|TRBV6-1
CASRVSTEAFF
TGTGCCAGCCGGGTATCCACTGAAGCTTTCTTT
>TRBD2|TRBJ2-3|NA|TRBV2
CASSSRLAGDEDTQYF
TGTGCCAGCAGTTCCCGACTAGCGGGGGATGAAGATACGCAGTATTTT
>TRBD1|TRBJ1-4|NA|TRBV5-1
CASSPGTENEKLFF
TGCGCCAGCAGCCCCGGGACAGAAAATGAAAAACTGTTTTTT
>NA|TRBJ2-1|NA|TRBV7-6
CASSLRRGDEQFF
TGTGCCAGCAGCTTGCGCAGGGGTGATGAGCAGTTCTTC
>NA|TRBJ2-4|NA|TRBV18
CASSELEAKNIQYF
TGTGCCAGCTCCGAACTGGAAGCCAAAAACATTCAGTACTTC
>TRBD1|TRBJ2-7|NA|TRBV28
CASSPPRTGRDEQYF
TGTGCCAGCAGTCCCCCCCGGACAGGGCGCGACGAGCAGTACTTC
>TRBD2|TRBJ2-3|NA|TRBV5-4
CASSSKTSGKSADTQYF
TGTGCCAGCAGCTCTAAGACTAGCGGGAAATCAGCAGATACGCAGTATTTT
>TRBD2|TRBJ2-2|NA|TRBV4-1
CASSQEASGSFGELFF
TGCGCCAGCAGCCAAGAAGCGAGCGGGAGTTTCGGGGAGCTGTTTTTT
>NA|TRBJ2-7|NA|TRBV6-5
CASMGGSFLQDEQYF
TGTGCCAGCATGGGTGGGAGCTTTTTGCAGGACGAGCAGTACTTC
>NA|TRBJ2-4|NA|TRBV2
CASIVGDQNIQYF
TGTGCCAGCATTGTGGGCGACCAAAACATTCAGTACTTC
>NA|TRBJ2-1|NA|TRBV19
CASSIRGGIYNEQFF
TGTGCCAGTAGTATAAGGGGCGGGATCTACAATGAGCAGTTCTTC
>TRBD2|TRBJ2-7|NA|TRBV5-1
CASSLALAGAGEQYF
TGCGCCAGCAGCTTGGCGCTAGCGGGAGCGGGGGAGCAGTACTTC
>NA|TRBJ2-1|NA|TRBV7-2
CASSLRVGPGAYNEQFF
TGTGCCAGCAGCTTAAGGGTCGGGCCGGGAGCCTACAATGAGCAGTTCTTC
>NA|TRBJ2-7|NA|TRBV6-5
CASSPGLALEQYF
TGTGCCAGCAGCCCGGGGCTAGCGCTCGAGCAGTACTTC
>NA|TRBJ1-1|NA|TRBV10-2
CASSEMAENTEAFF
TGCGCCAGCAGTGAGATGGCGGAGAACACTGAAGCTTTCTTT
>NA|TRBJ1-3|few|TRBV5-1
CASSLAQGTTSGNTIYF
TGCGCCAGCAGCTTGGCCCAGGGGACCACTTCTGGAAACACCATATATTTT
>NA|TRBJ2-7|NA|TRBV19
CASQDGLAGEQYF
TGTGCCAGTCAGGATGGGCTAGCAGGGGAGCAGTACTTC
>TRBD2|TRBJ2-2|NA|TRBV4-1
CASSIAGGEGGELFF
TGCGCCAGCAGTATAGCGGGAGGGGAGGGCGGGGAGCTGTTTTTT
>NA|TRBJ1-1|NA|TRBV29-1
CSVEETVNTEAFF
TGCAGCGTTGAAGAAACAGTGAACACTGAAGCTTTCTTT
>TRBD2|TRBJ2-4|NA|TRBV28
CASSLSGGRAGNIQYF
TGTGCCAGCAGTTTATCGGGCGGGAGGGCCGGAAACATTCAGTACTTC
>NA|TRBJ2-3|NA|TRBV7-7
CASSPRSSGTDTQYF
TGTGCCAGCAGCCCAAGATCCTCAGGGACAGATACGCAGTATTTT
>NA|TRBJ2-1|NA|TRBV14
CASSQGRPGHEQFF
TGTGCCAGCAGCCAAGGGCGGCCAGGTCATGAGCAGTTCTTC
>NA|TRBJ2-7|NA|TRBV28
CASSLRGQTYEQYF
TGTGCCAGCAGTTTACGTGGGCAGACGTACGAGCAGTACTTC
>TRBD1|TRBJ1-1|NA|TRBV15
CATSSAPGQGVGDTEAFF
TGTGCCACCAGCAGCGCACCGGGACAGGGTGTAGGGGACACTGAAGCTTTCTTT
>TRBD2|TRBJ2-3|many|TRBV7-8
CASSLLLAGVDTQYF
TGTGCCAGCAGCTTACTGTTAGCGGGAGTAGATACGCAGTATTTT
>TRBD1|TRBJ2-2|NA|TRBV7-7
CASSSRTGVDTGELFF
TGTGCCAGCAGCTCCAGGACAGGGGTCGACACCGGGGAGCTGTTTTTT
>TRBD2|TRBJ2-1|NA|TRBV10-3
CAISGASGNTYNEQFF
TGTGCCATCAGTGGAGCGAGCGGGAACACCTACAATGAGCAGTTCTTC
>TRBD2|TRBJ2-7|NA|TRBV2
CASSDLGLAGGPTYEQYF
TGTGCCAGCAGTGACCTTGGACTAGCGGGAGGCCCGACCTACGAGCAGTACTTC
>TRBD2|TRBJ2-3|NA|TRBV10-1
CASSEGASGSADTQYF
TGCGCCAGCAGTGAGGGGGCCAGCGGGAGCGCAGATACGCAGTATTTT
>TRBD1|TRBJ1-2|NA|TRBV27
CASRPMAGTAYNYGYTF
TGTGCCAGCAGGCCAATGGCCGGGACAGCCTATAACTATGGCTACACCTTC
>TRBD1|TRBJ1-3|once|TRBV28
CASSSRGRGGNTIYF
TGTGCCAGCAGTTCCAGGGGGAGGGGTGGAAACACCATATATTTT
>TRBD1|TRBJ2-7|NA|TRBV18
CASSNRGTGSYEQYF
TGTGCCAGCTCAAACAGGGGGACGGGGAGCTACGAGCAGTACTTC
>TRBD1|TRBJ2-1|once|TRBV19
CASTRTGFGDNEQFF
TGTGCCAGTACCAGGACAGGGTTTGGCGACAATGAGCAGTTCTTC
>NA|TRBJ1-5|NA|TRBV6-7
CASSPGLPINQPQHF
TGTGCCAGCAGCCCGGGCCTGCCGATCAATCAGCCCCAGCATTTT
>NA|TRBJ2-3|NA|TRBV5-1
CASSLLDLTDTQYF
TGCGCCAGCAGCTTGCTAGATTTGACAGATACGCAGTATTTT
>NA|TRBJ2-1|many|TRBV28
CASSSGETTYNEQFF
TGTGCCAGCAGTTCCGGGGAGACCACCTACAATGAGCAGTTCTTC
>NA|TRBJ1-5|NA|TRBV4-2
CASSQDGISNQPQHF
TGTGCCAGCAGTCAAGATGGAATAAGCAATCAGCCCCAGCATTTT
>NA|TRBJ2-5|NA|TRBV7-2
CASSAGPGPQETQYF
TGTGCCAGCAGCGCCGGGCCAGGGCCACAAGAGACCCAGTACTTC
>NA|TRBJ2-7|NA|TRBV28
CASSLAGYEQYF
TGTGCCAGCAGTTTAGCAGGGTACGAGCAGTACTTC
>TRBD1|TRBJ2-7|NA|TRBV7-9
CASSPGQGFPYEQYF
TGTGCCAGCAGCCCCGGACAGGGGTTTCCCTACGAGCAGTACTTC
>NA|TRBJ1-2|NA|TRBV2
CASSEAGPRVDTF
TGTGCCAGCAGTGAAGCAGGGCCTCGAGTTGACACCTTC